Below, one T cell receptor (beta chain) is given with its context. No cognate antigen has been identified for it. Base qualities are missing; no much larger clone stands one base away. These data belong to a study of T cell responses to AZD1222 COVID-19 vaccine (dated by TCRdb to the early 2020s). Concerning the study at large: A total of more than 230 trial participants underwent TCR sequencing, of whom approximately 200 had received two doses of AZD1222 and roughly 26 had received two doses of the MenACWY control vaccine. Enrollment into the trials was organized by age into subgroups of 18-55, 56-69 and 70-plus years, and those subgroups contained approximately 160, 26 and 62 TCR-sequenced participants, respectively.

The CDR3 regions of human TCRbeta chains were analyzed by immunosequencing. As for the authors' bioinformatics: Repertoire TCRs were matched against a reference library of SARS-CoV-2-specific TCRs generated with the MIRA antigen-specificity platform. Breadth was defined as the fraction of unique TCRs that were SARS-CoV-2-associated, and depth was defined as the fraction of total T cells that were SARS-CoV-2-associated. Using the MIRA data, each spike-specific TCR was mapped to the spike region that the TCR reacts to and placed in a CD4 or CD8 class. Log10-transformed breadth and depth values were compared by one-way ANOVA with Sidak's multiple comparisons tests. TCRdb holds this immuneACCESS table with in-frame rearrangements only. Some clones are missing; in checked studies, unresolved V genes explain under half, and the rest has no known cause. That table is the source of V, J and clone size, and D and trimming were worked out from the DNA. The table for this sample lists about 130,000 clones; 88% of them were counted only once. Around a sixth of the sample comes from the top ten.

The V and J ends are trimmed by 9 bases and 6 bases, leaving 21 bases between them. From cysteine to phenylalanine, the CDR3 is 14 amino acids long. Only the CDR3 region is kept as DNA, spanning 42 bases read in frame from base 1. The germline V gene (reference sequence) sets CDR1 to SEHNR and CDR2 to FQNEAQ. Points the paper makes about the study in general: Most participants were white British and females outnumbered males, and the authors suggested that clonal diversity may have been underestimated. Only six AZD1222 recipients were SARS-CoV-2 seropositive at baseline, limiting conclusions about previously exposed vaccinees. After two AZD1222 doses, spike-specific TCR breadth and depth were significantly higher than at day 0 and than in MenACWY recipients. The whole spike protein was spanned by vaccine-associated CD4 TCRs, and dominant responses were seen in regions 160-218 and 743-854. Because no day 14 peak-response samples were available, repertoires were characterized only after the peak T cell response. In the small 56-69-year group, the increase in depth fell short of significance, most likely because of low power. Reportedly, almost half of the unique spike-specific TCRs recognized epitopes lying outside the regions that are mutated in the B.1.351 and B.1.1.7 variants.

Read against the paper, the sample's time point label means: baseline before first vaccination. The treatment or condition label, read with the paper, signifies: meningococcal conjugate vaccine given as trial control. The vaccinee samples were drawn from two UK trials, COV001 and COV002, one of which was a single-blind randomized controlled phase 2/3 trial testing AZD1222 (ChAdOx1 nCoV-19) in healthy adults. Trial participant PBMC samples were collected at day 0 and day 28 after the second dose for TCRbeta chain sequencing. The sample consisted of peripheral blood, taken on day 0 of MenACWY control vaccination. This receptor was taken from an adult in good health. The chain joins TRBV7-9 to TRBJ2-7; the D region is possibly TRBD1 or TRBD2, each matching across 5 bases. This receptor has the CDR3 CASSPLGVEGEQYF. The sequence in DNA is TGTGCCAGTAGCCCATTGGGGGTTGAGGGCGAGCAGTACTTC.